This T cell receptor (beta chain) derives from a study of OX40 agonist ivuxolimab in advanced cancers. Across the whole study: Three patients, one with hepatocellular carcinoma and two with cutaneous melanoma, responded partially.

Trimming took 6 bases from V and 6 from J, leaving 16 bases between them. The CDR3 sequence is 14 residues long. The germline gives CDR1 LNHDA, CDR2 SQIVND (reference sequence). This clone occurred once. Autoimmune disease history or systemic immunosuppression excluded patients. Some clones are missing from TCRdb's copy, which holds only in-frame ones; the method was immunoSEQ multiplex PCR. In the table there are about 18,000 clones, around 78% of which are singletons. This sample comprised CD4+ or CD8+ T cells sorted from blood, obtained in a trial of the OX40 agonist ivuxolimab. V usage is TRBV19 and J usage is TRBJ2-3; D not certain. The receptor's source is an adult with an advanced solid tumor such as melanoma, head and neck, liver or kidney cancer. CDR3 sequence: CASRGRNFRDTQYF. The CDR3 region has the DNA TGTGCCAGTAGGGGCAGAAACTTTCGGGATACGCAGTATTTT. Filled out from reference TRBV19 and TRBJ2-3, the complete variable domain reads DGGITQSPKYLFRKEGQNVTLSCEQNLNHDAMYWYRQDPGQGLRLIYYSQIVNDFQKGDIAEGYSVSREKKESFPLTVTSAQKNPTAFYLCASRGRNFRDTQYFGPGTRLTVL.